Presented here are 14 T cell receptor beta chains from one specimen sequenced in a study of beta chain features in type 1 diabetes. All of the isolated RNA was reverse transcribed, so expressed TCRB transcripts were sequenced. Sequencing used immunoSEQ multiplex PCR; TCRdb keeps in-frame clones, though not all of them. The repertoire holds more than 350,000 clones, with over 10% as singletons. The sequenced sample consisted of naive CD4+ T cells from blood. These TCRs come from a woman between 18 and 29 years old in good health.

The gene calls are TRBV7-2 and TRBJ2-1; 7 positions match TRBD2. The CDR3 runs to 14 residues. Germline V gene data show CDR1 as SGHTA and CDR2 as FQGNSA. Trimming took 5 bases from V and 7 from J; bases not matched to a gene: 8. The CDR3 loop is CASSIAGVRNEQFF. In DNA, the CDR3 is TGTGCCAGCAGCATCGCGGGAGTACGGAATGAGCAGTTCTTC.

This clone was observed a handful of times. The rearrangement joins TRBV27 to TRBJ2-7, with D possibly TRBD2 on 5 matching bases. The CDR3 loop spans 13 amino acids. Trimming left V 11 bases short and J 1 base short, with 15 bases between. Germline CDR1 reads MNHEY; CDR2 reads SMNVEV (reference sequence). The CDR3 region is CAYADSQSYEQYV. As DNA, the CDR3 is TGTGCCTACGCGGACTCCCAATCCTACGAGCAGTACGTC.

This clone appeared a few times. The chain has TRBV11-3 and TRBJ2-1; D is ambiguous. Per germline, CDR1 SGHNT and CDR2 YENEEA. Trimming removed 1 base from V and 9 bases from J, with 10 bases in between. The CDR3 covers 13 residues. The CDR3 nucleotides are TGTGCCAGCAGCTTAGGGTTCCTGGGTGAGCAGTTCTTC. Its translation is CASSLGFLGEQFF.

This clone was observed a few times. The genes are TRBV28 and TRBJ1-2; D is ambiguous. Germline loops: CDR1 MDHEN, CDR2 SYDVKM. The CDR3 totals 12 residues. V lost 8 bases to trimming and J lost 7 bases, with 14 bases between them. CDR3 DNA: TGTGCCAGCCATGTGAGCGGATCTGGCTACACCTTC. The encoded protein is CASHVSGSGYTF.

V and J are TRBV7-2 and TRBJ2-1; 7 bases align to TRBD1. Looked up from germline, CDR1 is SGHTA and CDR2 is FQGNSA. V lost 4 bases and J lost 3; bases outside the gene matches: 6. The CDR3 extends over 15 amino acids. The CDR3 coding sequence is TGTGCCAGCAGCTCCTACAGGGGTCGCTACAATGAGCAGTTCTTC. Its translation is CASSSYRGRYNEQFF.

CDR3 sequence: CASSGGLAGGSYF. The CDR3 nucleotides read TGTGCCAGCAGTGGGGGACTAGCGGGAGGGAGCTACTTC. This chain links TRBV2 with TRBJ2-5, with TRBD2 identical over 16 bases. From germline, CDR1 is SNHLY and CDR2 FYNNEI. CDR3 length: 13 residues. V was pared by 4 bases and J by 14 bases, with 4 bases of the junction left unmatched.

This clone was observed a handful of times. This rearrangement joins TRBV4-2 to TRBJ2-3; 8 bases are a match to TRBD2. The CDR3 has 13 amino acids. The V and J ends lost 8 bases and 4 bases, in that order; junction bases with no gene match: 5. Germline loops: CDR1 LGHNA, CDR2 YNFKEQ. CDR3 bases: TGTGCCAGCCAAAGCGGGAGTTCAGATACGCAGTATTTT. Its protein is CASQSGSSDTQYF.

This clone was counted between two and nine times. The V gene is TRBV6-1, the J gene TRBJ2-7; no clear D. The V gene lost 0 bases and the J gene lost 0 bases, with 12 bases spanning the gap. Per germline, CDR1 MNHNS and CDR2 SASEGT. The CDR3 contains 16 residues. The CDR3 DNA sequence: TGTGCCAGCAGTGAAGCGTCGCTCCTTAGCTCCTACGAGCAGTACGTC. It yields the protein CASSEASLLSSYEQYV.

In this sample, this clone turned up many times. J is TRBJ1-5 and V is TRBV28; D remains ambiguous. The V end was cut by 1 base, the J end by 3 bases, with 7 bases between. Germline V lookup: CDR1 MDHEN, CDR2 SYDVKM. The CDR3 runs to 14 residues. CDR3 loop: CASSLSGINQPQHF. The CDR3, as DNA: TGTGCCAGCAGTTTATCAGGAATCAATCAGCCCCAGCATTTT.

The chain links TRBV9 to TRBJ1-2, with a possible D match to TRBD1 (5 bases). V lost 4 bases and J lost 2, with 9 bases in between. In germline, CDR1 is SGDLS, CDR2 YYNGEE. CDR3 size: 13 residues. The CDR3 sequence is CASSKQENYGYTF. The CDR3 DNA reads as TGTGCCAGCAGCAAACAGGAGAACTATGGCTACACCTTC.

CDR3 nucleotides: TGTGCCAGCTACGGGACGGAGAACTACAATGAGCAGTTCTTC. Translating gives CASYGTENYNEQFF. The chain links TRBV18 to TRBJ2-1; D may correspond to TRBD1 or TRBD2 (5 bases each). The CDR3 consists of 14 residues. Germline assignment: CDR1 KGHSH and CDR2 LQKENI. V was trimmed by 7 bases and J by 3 bases, leaving 13 bases between them.

V and J are TRBV4-1 and TRBJ2-1; D is uncertain. The V and J ends lost 4 bases and 2 bases respectively, with 12 bases between them. Germline CDR1 MGHRA, CDR2 YSYEKL. This CDR3 region has 15 residues. The CDR3 protein is CASSPRALPYNEQFF. The CDR3 nucleotides read TGCGCCAGCAGCCCCCGGGCCCTTCCCTACAATGAGCAGTTCTTC.

The chain employs TRBV4-2 and TRBJ2-7; D possibly uses TRBD1 or TRBD2 (5 bases each). CDR1 and CDR2 from the germline V gene are LGHNA and YNFKEQ. The CDR3 runs to 14 residues. Trimming left V 4 bases short and J 1 base short, with 11 bases between. CDR3 sequence reads: CASSLLGVSYEQYF. The DNA of the CDR3 is TGTGCCAGCAGCCTACTGGGGGTTTCCTACGAGCAGTACTTC.

The sample holds a few counts of this clone. The chain employs TRBV7-2 and TRBJ2-5; possible D gene TRBD2, 5 bases. The CDR3 has 14 residues. V lost 6 bases to trimming and J lost 1 base, with 12 bases between them. The V gene's germline CDR1 is SGHTA and CDR2 FQGNSA. CDR3 in DNA: TGTGCCAGCAGTCGGCCGGCGGGCCAAGAGACCCAGTACTTC. Protein: CASSRPAGQETQYF.